Listed below are T cell receptor beta chains from one sample, sequenced in a study of blood T cell repertoires in COVID-19. Sequencing used immunoSEQ multiplex PCR; TCRdb keeps in-frame clones, though not all of them. The sample lists roughly 65,000 clones, approximately 78% occurring once. The sequencing input was peripheral blood. These TCRs come from an elderly man with acute or convalescent COVID-19. CDR3s include the opening cysteine and the closing phenylalanine or tryptophan. D genes are given only for firm matches. Clone size is stated in some rows and not others, as once, few, many or a class when expanded.

>-|TRBJ2-5|TRBD2|TRBV11-3
CASSPGTSAETQYF
TGTGCCAGCAGCCCCGGGACTAGCGCGGAGACCCAGTACTTC
>once|TRBJ1-3|TRBD1|TRBV11-3
CASSLLDRGYGNTIYF
TGTGCCAGCAGCTTGTTAGACAGGGGATACGGAAACACCATATATTTT
>-|TRBJ2-3|TRBD1|TRBV29-1
CSVAPQGPADTQYF
TGCAGCGTTGCCCCACAGGGGCCGGCGGATACGCAGTATTTT
>-|TRBJ2-7|-|TRBV25-1
CASSEGIPYEQYF
TGTGCCAGCAGTGAAGGCATCCCCTACGAGCAGTACTTC
>-|TRBJ1-1|-|TRBV6-5
CASSYGEDTEAFF
TGTGCCAGCAGTTACGGAGAGGACACTGAAGCTTTCTTT
>-|TRBJ2-5|-|TRBV2
CASTMVRPGETQYF
TGTGCCAGCACCATGGTCCGCCCAGGGGAGACCCAGTACTTC
>-|TRBJ2-5|-|TRBV27
CASSQAPRGWTQYF
TGTGCCAGCAGTCAGGCCCCTCGTGGGTGGACCCAGTACTTC
>-|TRBJ1-4|-|TRBV9
CASSSRDNREKLFF
TGTGCCAGCAGCTCACGGGACAATCGGGAAAAACTGTTTTTT
>-|TRBJ1-2|TRBD1|TRBV13
CASSLGLGGIYGYTF
TGTGCCAGCAGCTTAGGTTTAGGGGGCATCTATGGCTACACCTTC
>-|TRBJ1-1|TRBD1|TRBV19
CASSGGGQGWTEAFF
TGTGCCAGTAGTGGAGGGGGACAGGGCTGGACTGAAGCTTTCTTT
>-|TRBJ2-7|-|TRBV27
CASSSYERQLREQYF
TGTGCCAGCAGTTCCTACGAACGACAGCTACGAGAGCAGTACTTC
>-|TRBJ2-1|-|TRBV6-5
CASSLRRDFNEQFF
TGTGCCAGCAGTTTGCGGCGGGACTTCAATGAGCAGTTCTTC
>-|TRBJ2-3|-|TRBV5-1
CASSLTSGDDTQYF
TGCGCCAGCAGCTTGACTAGTGGAGACGATACGCAGTATTTT
>-|TRBJ1-2|TRBD1|TRBV5-4
CASSLEGGPSIGYTF
TGTGCCAGCAGCTTGGAAGGGGGCCCATCCATTGGCTACACCTTC
>-|TRBJ2-1|-|TRBV28
CASSTDSISLNEQFF
TGTGCCAGCAGCACGGACAGTATCTCACTTAATGAGCAGTTCTTC
>few|TRBJ1-1|-|TRBV6-5
CASGRRGGTEAFF
TGTGCCAGCGGACGTCGTGGGGGGACTGAAGCTTTCTTT
>-|TRBJ2-1|-|TRBV2
CASSGTIDEQFF
TGTGCCAGCAGTGGGACTATCGATGAGCAGTTCTTC
>-|TRBJ2-7|TRBD2|TRBV9
CASSEGLAGATTYGQYF
TGTGCCAGCAGCGAGGGACTAGCGGGAGCCACCACGTACGGGCAGTACTTC
>-|TRBJ2-3|-|TRBV2
CAGSKSGSDTQYF
TGTGCCGGGAGCAAGAGTGGCTCAGATACGCAGTATTTT
>-|TRBJ1-6|-|TRBV12-3/TRBV12-4
CASSLTSSPLHF
TGTGCCAGCAGTTTAACTTCTTCACCCCTCCACTTT
>-|TRBJ2-7|-|TRBV11-2
CASSLDHRRGEQYF
TGTGCCAGCAGCTTAGATCATCGCAGGGGCGAGCAGTACTTC
>-|TRBJ2-2|TRBD1|TRBV19
CASDRGWTGELFF
TGTGCCAGTGACAGGGGTTGGACCGGGGAGCTGTTTTTT
>-|TRBJ2-1|-|TRBV11-2
CASSPLAEQFF
TGTGCCAGCAGCCCACTAGCCGAGCAGTTCTTC